This entry is about one T cell receptor (beta chain). Its ends do not fully match the called genes, so a read error is possible. This specimen comes from a study of blood T cells in healthy people across ages. For the second PCR, which ran for about 7 to 12 cycles, a sample-barcoded 5' primer and a J-beta primer mix were used. TCRdb reprocessed the 5' RACE reads with MiXCR, giving one entry per CDR3 protein. The sample holds fewer than 1,200,000 distinct CDR3 sequences, less than 25% seen once. Germline CDR1 SQVTM, CDR2 ANQGSEA. This CDR3 is built from 14 residues. These sequences were also reported in another study, on T cells of mothers and their children.

This sequence was found in a girl aged 2-10 years in good health. Sequenced: blood. The genes are TRBV29-1 and TRBJ1-2; no firm D call. The CDR3 bases are TGCAGCGTTCAACCGGGTCCTCCAAACTATGACTACACCTTC. Its protein product is CSVQPGPPNYDYTF.